Here is one TCR beta chain with its context. The antigen remains undetermined. Measured with immunoSEQ multiplex PCR; TCRdb has only the in-frame clones, and not every one. This sample has 250,000 to 300,000 clones, with 80% to 90% found just once. The data stem from a study of cytomegalovirus exposure and HLA in healthy donors. Overall study findings and caveats: Subsequent analysis of the roughly 120 validation repertoires found a tendency for first-cohort TCR clusters to co-occur. The study put 150 to 200 TCR beta chains on its list as cytomegalovirus-associated.

Germline V gene data show CDR1 as SGHAT and CDR2 as FQNNGV. V shed 1 base, J shed 8 bases, and the junction held 3 bases outside the gene matches. The CDR3 covers 13 residues. The sequence was obtained from a woman under 30 in good health and CMV-seronegative. The sample taken for sequencing was PBMCs. V gene TRBV11-2 combines with J gene TRBJ1-1, with 8 nucleotides matching TRBD1. CDR3 sequence: CASSLGTGLEAFF. The CDR3 DNA reads as TGTGCCAGCAGCTTAGGGACAGGGCTGGAAGCTTTCTTT.